This passage covers 3 T cell receptor beta chains from one sample sequenced in a study of radiation and T cells in renal cell carcinoma (dated by TCRdb to 2018 to 2021). Libraries were constructed by the immunoSEQ multiplex PCR assay. As stored in TCRdb, this immuneACCESS dataset retains in-frame rearrangements with V and J assigned. A fraction of the clones does not appear; measured against another copy, unresolved V genes explain less than half of the discrepancy, and the remainder lacks a known reason. For this sample the table gives 130,000 to 150,000 clones, of which 86% were detected only once. Over 15% of the sample is held by the ten biggest clonotypes. Explained via the paper, the time point label denotes: blood 4 weeks post-SBRT, at nephrectomy. The treatment or condition label corresponds to: 15 Gy SBRT to primary tumor, nephrectomy 4 weeks later. The source material was blood, sampled from a patient whose treatment included radiotherapy and nephrectomy. The receptors were sampled from a woman in her 50s with renal cell carcinoma.

This clone has a single count. The chain uses TRBV5-6 and TRBJ1-3; D not resolved. V was pared by 1 base and J by 1 base, with 6 bases between. The CDR3 totals 14 residues. Per germline, CDR1 SGHDT and CDR2 YYEEEE. The CDR3 reads CASSLSLSGNTIYF. For the CDR3, the DNA is TGTGCCAGCAGCTTGAGCTTATCTGGAAACACCATATATTTT.

The chain carries TRBV11-3 and TRBJ2-1; 10 bases fit TRBD2. Germline-derived CDR1 and CDR2 are SGHNT and YENEEA. This CDR3 region has 14 residues. V was clipped by 5 bases and J by 10 bases; unmatched bases: 8. CDR3 in DNA: TGTGCCAGCAGCCCCGGGACTAGCGCACGAGAGCAGTTCTTC. Translation gives CASSPGTSAREQFF.

This clone was seen once. The chain has TRBV28 and TRBJ1-2, with a tentative D call TRBD1 (5 bases). Germline V gene lookup returns CDR1 MDHEN and CDR2 SYDVKM. Between the trimmed V and J ends, which lost 8 bases and 5 bases, there was a span of 18 bases. The CDR3 consists of 14 residues. The CDR3 here is CASGEARGRYGYTF. DNA of the CDR3: TGTGCCAGCGGGGAGGCTCGGGGGAGATATGGCTACACCTTC.